This T cell receptor (beta chain) emerged from a study of blood T cells in healthy people across ages. Then a second PCR, running roughly 7 to 11 cycles, was carried out with a sample-barcoded 5' primer and a J-beta primer mix. Sequencing yielded, for each sample, at least 3 million paired-end reads carrying CDR3. TCRdb analysed the 5' RACE reads with MiXCR anew, one entry per CDR3 protein. Seen here are hundreds of thousands of distinct CDR3 sequences, around half observed once, and the top ten hold roughly 30%. Germline-derived CDR1 and CDR2 are KGHSH and LQKENI. Trimming shortened V by 3 bases and J by 0 bases, and 15 bases separated the two germline ends. The CDR3 has 17 amino acids. Study-wide points: Diversity figures based on one million T cells were deemed too low.

This clonotype was seen more than once but under ten times. Its cognate antigen is unknown. The people who gave samples were healthy Caucasians from Russia, aged roughly 6 to 95. The chain joins TRBV18 to TRBJ2-1, with D perhaps matching TRBD2 (5 bases). Sequencing was carried out using blood. The receptor comes from a woman in her sixties or seventies in good health. As DNA, the CDR3 is TGTGCCAGCTCACCTTCGTGGAGCGGAGCCTCCTACAATGAGCAGTTCTTC. It yields the protein CASSPSWSGASYNEQFF.